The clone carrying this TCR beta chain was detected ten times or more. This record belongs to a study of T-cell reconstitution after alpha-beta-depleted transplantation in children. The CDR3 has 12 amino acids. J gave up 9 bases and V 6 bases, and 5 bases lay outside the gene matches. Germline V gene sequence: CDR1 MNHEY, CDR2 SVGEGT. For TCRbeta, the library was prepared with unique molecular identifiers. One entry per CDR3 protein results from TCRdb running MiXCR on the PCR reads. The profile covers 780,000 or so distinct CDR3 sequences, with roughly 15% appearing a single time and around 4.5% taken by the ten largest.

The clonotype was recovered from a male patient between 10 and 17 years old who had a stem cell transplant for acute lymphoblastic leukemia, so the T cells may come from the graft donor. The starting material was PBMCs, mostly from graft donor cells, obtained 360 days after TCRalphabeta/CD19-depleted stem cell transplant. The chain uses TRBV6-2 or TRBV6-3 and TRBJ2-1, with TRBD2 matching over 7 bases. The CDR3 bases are TGTGCCAGCAGCCCCCGGGAGGTTGAGCAGTTCTTC. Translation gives CASSPREVEQFF.